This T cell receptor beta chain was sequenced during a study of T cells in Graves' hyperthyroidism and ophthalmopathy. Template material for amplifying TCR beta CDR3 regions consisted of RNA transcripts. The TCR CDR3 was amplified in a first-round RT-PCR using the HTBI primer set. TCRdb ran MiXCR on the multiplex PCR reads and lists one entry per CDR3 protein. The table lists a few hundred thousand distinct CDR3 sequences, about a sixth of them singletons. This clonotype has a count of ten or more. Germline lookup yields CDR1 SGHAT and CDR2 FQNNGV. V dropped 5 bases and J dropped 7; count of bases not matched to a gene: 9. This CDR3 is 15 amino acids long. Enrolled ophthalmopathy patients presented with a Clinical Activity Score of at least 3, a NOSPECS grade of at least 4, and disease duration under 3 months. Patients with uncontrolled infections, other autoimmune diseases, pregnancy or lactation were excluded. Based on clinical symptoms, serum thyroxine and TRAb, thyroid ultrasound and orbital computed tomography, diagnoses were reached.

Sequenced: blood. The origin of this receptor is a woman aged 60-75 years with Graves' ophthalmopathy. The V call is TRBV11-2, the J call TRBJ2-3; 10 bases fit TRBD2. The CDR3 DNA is TGTGCCAGCAGCCCCGCCCCGGGACTAGCGTATACGCAGTATTTT. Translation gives CASSPAPGLAYTQYF.